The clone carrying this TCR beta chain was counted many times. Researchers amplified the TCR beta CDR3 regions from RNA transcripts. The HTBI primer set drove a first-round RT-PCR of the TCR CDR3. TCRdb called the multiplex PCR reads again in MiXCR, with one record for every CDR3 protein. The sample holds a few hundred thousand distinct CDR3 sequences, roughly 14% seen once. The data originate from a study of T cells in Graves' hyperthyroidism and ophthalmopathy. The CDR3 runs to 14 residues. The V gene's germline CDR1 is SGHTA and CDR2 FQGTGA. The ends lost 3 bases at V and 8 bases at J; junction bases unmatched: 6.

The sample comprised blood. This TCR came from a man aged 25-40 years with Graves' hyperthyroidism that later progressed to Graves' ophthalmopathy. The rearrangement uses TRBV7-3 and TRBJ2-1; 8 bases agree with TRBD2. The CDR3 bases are TGTGCCAGCAGCTTCGGACTAGCTTGGGATGAGCAGTTCTTC. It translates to CASSFGLAWDEQFF.